Presented here are 2 T cell receptor beta chains from one specimen sequenced in a study of blood T cells in healthy people across ages. A second about 6 to 12 cycle PCR used barcoded and J-beta primers. From the 5' RACE reads, TCRdb called clonotypes with MiXCR, one entry per CDR3 protein. Of approximately 790,000 distinct CDR3 sequences listed, around 68% are singletons. The sequenced sample consisted of blood. The receptors derive from a man aged 25-40 years in good health.

This clonotype has more than one count but fewer than ten. The V call is TRBV12-5, the J call TRBJ2-4, with no clear D. The CDR3 spans 12 residues. Per germline, CDR1 LGHNT and CDR2 FRNRAP. Trimming took 2 bases from V and 7 from J, leaving 6 bases between them. The CDR3 coding sequence is TGTGCTAGTGGTTTGTTGCGGAACATTCAGTACTTC. This codes for CASGLLRNIQYF.

On this clonotype: A single base separates this from a much larger clone, so it may be a read error. The chain carries TRBV6-2 or TRBV6-3 and TRBJ1-6; D is unclear. Germline CDR1 reads MNHEY; CDR2 reads SVGEGT. The CDR3 runs 14 residues. Here the CDR3 DNA reads TGTGCCAGCAGTTACGAGGCGGAAAATTCACCCCTCTACTTT. It translates to CASSYEAENSPLYF.